The sequence of this T cell receptor beta chain was determined in a study of T cell responses to AZD1222 COVID-19 vaccine (dated by TCRdb to the early 2020s). Context from the whole study: TCR sequencing was performed for more than 230 trial participants, of whom 207 were given two doses of AZD1222 and around 25 were given two doses of MenACWY control vaccine. Enrollment into the trials was organized by age into subgroups of 18-55, 56-69 and 70-plus years, and those subgroups contained roughly 150, 30 and 60 TCR-sequenced participants, respectively.

On this clone itself: It has no known antigen specificity. Base qualities were left out, and no much larger clone turns up one base away.

In the paper's terms, the time point label means: about 28 days (+/-7) after the second vaccine dose. AZD1222 recipients with second doses at about 4 weeks or about 12 weeks were pooled, because spike-specific TCR depth and breadth did not differ between schedules. Vaccinee samples were obtained from the UK trials COV001 and COV002, which included a single-blind randomized controlled phase 2/3 trial of AZD1222 (ChAdOx1 nCoV-19) in healthy adults. Trial participant PBMC samples were collected at day 0 and day 28 after the second dose for TCRbeta chain sequencing. The junction carries 17 bases between V and J, which are trimmed by 1 base and 1 base respectively. Reading from cysteine to phenylalanine, the CDR3 counts 18 amino acids. The sequence is cut down to CDR3 DNA, 54 bases in frame from base 1. CDR1 and CDR2, per the germline V gene, are MGHRA and YSYEKL. The CDR3 regions of human TCRbeta chains were analyzed by immunosequencing. Processing in the source paper ran as follows. Repertoire TCRs were matched against a reference library of SARS-CoV-2-specific TCRs generated with the MIRA antigen-specificity platform. Breadth was defined as the fraction of unique TCRs that were SARS-CoV-2-associated. Depth was defined as the fraction of total T cells that were SARS-CoV-2-associated. Each spike-specific TCR was assigned to its reactive spike region and to a CD4 or CD8 class using the MIRA data. Log10-transformed breadth and depth values were compared by one-way ANOVA with Sidak's multiple comparisons tests. What TCRdb holds here is the immuneACCESS table cut down to in-frame rearrangements. Part of the clones is not present; checked against another copy, under half of the missing clones reflect an unresolved V gene, and the others are unexplained. For V, J and clone size, that table is used; D and trimming come from the DNA. The sample table records 75,000 to 90,000 clones; approximately 90% of these occur just once. The ten largest make up around 28% of the sample.

The study at large found these results: CD4 TCRs associated with the vaccine covered the entire spike protein, and the dominant responses were in regions 160-218 and 743-854. Because no samples from the day 14 peak response were available, repertoires could be characterized only after the peak T cell response. Reportedly, almost half of the unique spike-specific TCRs recognized epitopes lying outside the regions that are mutated in the B.1.351 and B.1.1.7 variants. Most participants were white British and females outnumbered males, and the authors suggested that clonal diversity may have been underestimated. The 56-69-year group was small, and its depth increase did not reach significance, likely because of low power. After two AZD1222 doses, spike-specific TCR breadth and depth were significantly higher than at day 0 and than in MenACWY recipients. Conclusions about previously exposed vaccinees were limited because only a handful of AZD1222 recipients were SARS-CoV-2 seropositive at baseline.

Sequencing was performed on peripheral blood, taken 28 days after the second AZD1222 dose. The chain joins TRBV4-1 to TRBJ2-1; the D gene is possibly TRBD1 or TRBD2, each agreeing over 6 bases. The receptor comes from an adult who received the AZD1222 COVID-19 vaccine. CDR3 protein: CASSQANLGGLSYNEQFF. The sequenced DNA: TGCGCCAGCAGCCAAGCCAATCTAGGGGGGCTATCCTACAATGAGCAGTTCTTC.